Shown below are 19 T cell receptor beta chains from a single sample sequenced in a study of shared clonotypes between healthy human individuals. Some clones are missing from TCRdb's copy, which holds only in-frame ones; the method was immunoSEQ multiplex PCR. This sample has approximately 640,000 clones; less than 80% occur once, and the top ten carry about 1.8%. The sequenced sample consisted of memory CD4+ T cells sorted from blood. This sample's subset: CD45RA-negative fraction. These receptor sequences come from a woman in her thirties in good health.

The chain joins TRBV7-2 to TRBJ2-2, with TRBD2 identical over 11 bases. CDR1 SGHTA and CDR2 FQGNSA come from the germline V gene. V trimming: 4 bases; J trimming: 6 bases; junction bases outside the gene matches: 10. This CDR3 is built from 17 residues. For the CDR3, the DNA is TGTGCCAGCAGCTCACGAGAGACTAGCGGGGTATCCGGGGAGCTGTTTTTT. Its protein is CASSSRETSGVSGELFF.

The chain links TRBV4-1 to TRBJ2-2; D unresolved. Germline V gene lookup returns CDR1 MGHRA and CDR2 YSYEKL. Deletions cut 1 base from V and 0 bases from J, with 9 bases between. This CDR3 is built from 16 residues. The CDR3 loop reads CASSQGSHSNTGELFF. The CDR3 region has the DNA TGCGCCAGCAGCCAAGGGTCACATTCGAACACCGGGGAGCTGTTTTTT.

The CDR3, as DNA: TGTGCCAGCAGTTTTGGTCCGGGATATCTCGACGAGCAGTACTTC. Translating it yields CASSFGPGYLDEQYF. This sequence joins TRBV27 and TRBJ2-7; D might be TRBD2 (5 bases). The CDR3 sequence is 15 residues long. Trimming left V 3 bases short and J 5 bases short, with 17 bases between. Germline V CDR1 and CDR2: MNHEY, SMNVEV (reference sequence).

Only one count was recorded for this clone. This chain links TRBV7-6 with TRBJ2-3, with TRBD2 matching 15 bases. Germline trimming cut 3 bases from V and 8 bases from J; bases unmatched to any gene: 9. The CDR3 consists of 17 residues. The V gene's germline CDR1 is SGHVS and CDR2 FNYEAQ. Here the CDR3 DNA reads TGTGCCAGCAGCTTCTCCGCGCCGGGACTAGCGGGAGGTACGCAGTATTTT. It codes for CASSFSAPGLAGGTQYF.

About this clone: The junction and the germline gene differ at one end; a read error may be behind it. This chain joins TRBV5-1 and TRBJ2-5, with D possibly matching TRBD2 (5 bases). CDR1 SGHRS and CDR2 YFSETQ come from the germline V gene. The CDR3 is 16 amino acids. In DNA, the CDR3 is TGCGCCAGCAGCTTGGGGACTGAACTATCTCAAGGGACCCAGTACTTC. Amino acids: CASSLGTELSQGTQYF.

The chain joins TRBV2 to TRBJ1-1; D unresolved. The CDR3 is 15 amino acids. Germline V gene data show CDR1 as SNHLY and CDR2 as FYNNEI. Trimming took 8 bases from V and 0 from J, leaving 16 bases between them. CDR3 sequence: CASGLQLYLNTEAFF. DNA of the CDR3: TGTGCCAGCGGACTTCAGCTATATTTGAACACTGAAGCTTTCTTT. Full variable domain (rest looked up from reference TRBV2 and TRBJ1-1): EPEVTQTPSHQVTQMGQEVILRCVPISNHLYFYWYRQILGQKVEFLVSFYNNEISEKSEIFDDQFSVERPDGSNFTLKIRSTKLEDSAMYFCASGLQLYLNTEAFFGQGTRLTVV.

This clone came up a few times. CDR3 loop: CATSRDLGRIDHGYTF. CDR3 DNA sequence: TGTGCCACCAGCAGAGACTTAGGCAGGATCGATCATGGCTACACCTTC. The V call is TRBV15, the J call TRBJ1-2; D is uncertain. The CDR3 has 16 residues. The ends were cut back, 0 bases at V and 6 bases at J, with 17 bases in the middle. Germline assignment: CDR1 LNHNV and CDR2 YYDKDF (reference sequence).

The V and J genes are TRBV19 and TRBJ1-5, with 10 positions matching TRBD1. The CDR3 extends over 14 amino acids. Germline CDR1 is LNHDA and CDR2 is SQIVND (reference sequence). V shed 8 bases and J 6 bases; nucleotides not matched to a gene: 7. The CDR3 DNA reads TGTGCCAGTGGGGACAGGGGAATCGGTCAGCCCCAGCATTTT. This sequence encodes CASGDRGIGQPQHF.

The chain joins TRBV4-2 to TRBJ1-5, with D perhaps matching TRBD1 (6 bases). The ends were cut back, 0 bases at V and 2 bases at J, with 17 bases in the middle. The CDR3 sequence is 18 residues long. Germline CDR1 and CDR2: LGHNA and YNFKEQ. The CDR3 bases are TGTGCCAGCAGCCAAGATTGGAGTGTAGGGGGACGCAATCAGCCCCAGCATTTT. Residues: CASSQDWSVGGRNQPQHF.

The chain links TRBV25-1 to TRBJ1-2; D remains ambiguous. Germline V gene lookup returns CDR1 MGHDK and CDR2 SYGVNS. V was cut by 4 bases and J by 2 bases, with 14 bases left in between. CDR3 length: 15 amino acids. DNA of the CDR3: TGTGCCAGCAGTGCTCGTACAACCGAAAACTATGGCTACACCTTC. This gives the protein CASSARTTENYGYTF.

This clone was seen ten or more times. With a much larger clone just one base away, this may be a read error. The sample contains more than one DNA sequence encoding this CDR3. The chain carries TRBV19 and TRBJ1-1, with D perhaps matching TRBD1 (5 bases). Trimming shortened V by 3 bases and J by 0 bases, and 8 bases separated the two germline ends. Germline V gene sequence: CDR1 LNHDA, CDR2 SQIVND (reference sequence). The CDR3 extends over 14 amino acids. CDR3 residues: CASSIEGMNTEAFF. The DNA of the CDR3 is TGTGCCAGTAGTATTGAGGGGATGAACACTGAAGCTTTCTTT.

The sample holds a few counts of this clone. The J gene is TRBJ2-5, the V gene TRBV5-4; the D gene is possibly TRBD2 (5 bases). CDR1 SGHNT and CDR2 YYREEE come from the germline V gene (reference sequence). V was shortened by 5 bases and J by 5 bases, with 16 bases between the two germline ends. The CDR3 loop spans 14 amino acids. This chain's CDR3 is CASRIEGRGETQYF. The DNA for the CDR3 is TGTGCCAGCAGAATTGAGGGTAGAGGGGAGACCCAGTACTTC.

The rearrangement links TRBV28 to TRBJ2-3; tentative D call: TRBD1 (6 bases). Germline-derived CDR1 and CDR2 are MDHEN and SYDVKM. The CDR3 is 16 amino acids. The V end was cut by 6 bases, the J end by 2 bases, with 18 bases between. CDR3 DNA sequence: TGTGCCAGCAGAGCCGCCGGGACACAATACACAGATACGCAGTATTTT. Protein: CASRAAGTQYTDTQYF.

The J gene is TRBJ2-5, the V gene TRBV15, with 11 nucleotides matching TRBD1. CDR1 and CDR2 (germline): LNHNV, YYDKDF (reference sequence). V lost 1 base, J lost 5 bases, and 6 bases stayed unmatched. The CDR3 has 16 residues. CDR3 sequence: CATSRVIGTGGETQYF. CDR3 coding DNA: TGTGCCACCAGCAGAGTTATCGGGACAGGGGGTGAGACCCAGTACTTC.

CDR3 loop: CASGRSDNEKLFF. The CDR3, as DNA: TGTGCCAGCGGCCGATCGGATAATGAAAAACTGTTTTTT. This chain uses TRBV6-5 with TRBJ1-4; D remains unclear. CDR1 is MNHEY, CDR2 SVGAGI, per germline. Trimming took off 8 bases at V and 4 bases at J, with 11 bases between the two ends. The CDR3 totals 13 residues.

This chain joins TRBV7-7 and TRBJ2-5; 8 bases are a match to TRBD2. CDR3 length equals 15 residues. V shed 5 bases, J shed 2 bases, and the junction held 7 bases outside the gene matches. Germline V CDR1 and CDR2: SSHAT, FNYEAQ (reference sequence). The CDR3 nucleotides are TGTGCCAGCAGCCCAACACTAGCGGAGCAAGAGACCCAGTACTTC. It translates to CASSPTLAEQETQYF.

The V call is TRBV28, the J call TRBJ1-1, with no clear D. V lost 3 bases and J 7 bases, leaving 15 bases between the germline ends. Per the germline V gene, CDR1 is MDHEN and CDR2 is SYDVKM. This CDR3 has 14 amino acids. This chain's CDR3 is CASSFGRRRNEAFF. In DNA form, the CDR3 reads TGTGCCAGCAGTTTTGGGCGTCGACGTAATGAAGCTTTCTTT.

V is TRBV7-8 and J is TRBJ2-6, with D unresolved. Germline CDR1 reads SGHVS; CDR2 reads FQNEAQ. Trimming pared 1 base from V and 0 bases from J, leaving 4 bases between. CDR3 length equals 15 residues. CDR3 sequence: CASSLVHSGANVLTF. The DNA for the CDR3 is TGTGCCAGCAGCTTAGTTCACTCTGGGGCCAACGTCCTGACTTTC.

The V call is TRBV2, the J call TRBJ2-5, with TRBD1 matching over 9 bases. Germline V lookup: CDR1 SNHLY, CDR2 FYNNEI. J gave up 3 bases and V 8 bases, and 10 bases lay outside the gene matches. The CDR3 is 15 amino acids. The CDR3 sequence is CASQQGANFEETQYF. The CDR3 DNA sequence: TGTGCCAGCCAACAGGGGGCGAATTTCGAAGAGACCCAGTACTTC.